The sequence of this T cell receptor beta chain was determined in a study of tumor T cells in aggressive B-cell lymphoma. Trimming at V came to 10 bases and at J to 4 bases, leaving 7 bases not matched to a gene. The CDR3 sequence is 13 residues long. Germline-derived CDR1 and CDR2 are MDHEN and SYDVKM. Generated by immunoSEQ multiplex PCR, the TCRdb table keeps only in-frame clones and is missing some. This sample has some 820 clones, with 64% found just once. The sample consisted of tumor tissue. The sequence was obtained from an adult with diffuse large B cell lymphoma. This sequence joins TRBV28 and TRBJ2-7, with 10 bases aligning to TRBD1. The CDR3 DNA is TGTGCCACCCGACAGGGGGCGGAGTACGAGCAGTACTTC. It codes for CATRQGAEYEQYF.